A selection of T cell receptor beta chains follows, all from one sample in a study of blood T cell repertoires in COVID-19. This table comes from immunoSEQ multiplex PCR, and its TCRdb copy is limited to in-frame clones, with some not included. The sample lists just under 350,000 clones; roughly 90% were seen once. Sequences were obtained from peripheral blood. These receptors were obtained from a woman between 65 and 79 years old with COVID-19, enrolled during active disease. The CDR3 runs from the conserved cysteine through the conserved F or W. The D gene is left open where the match is weak. Rows may omit the clone size; those that give it use once, few, many or a size class.

v_call	j_call	clone_size	d_call	cdr3_aa	cdr3_nt
TRBV9	TRBJ1-4	NA	NA	CASSVAGQINEKLFF	TGTGCCAGCAGCGTAGCAGGACAGATTAATGAAAAACTGTTTTTT
TRBV13	TRBJ2-1	NA	NA	CASSSTANYNEQFF	TGTGCCAGCAGCTCTACAGCTAACTACAATGAGCAGTTCTTC
TRBV6-5	TRBJ1-5	few	TRBD1	CASGQGVQPQHF	TGTGCCAGCGGACAGGGGGTTCAGCCCCAGCATTTT
TRBV29-1	TRBJ1-2	NA	TRBD1	CSVNGWEWTGEGHYGYTF	TGCAGCGTGAACGGTTGGGAATGGACAGGGGAAGGTCACTATGGCTACACCTTC
TRBV10-2	TRBJ1-2	NA	NA	CASSEGANYGYTF	TGCGCCAGCAGTGAGGGAGCTAACTATGGCTACACCTTC
TRBV3-1/TRBV3-2	TRBJ2-7	NA	TRBD2	CASSPIAGGVSYEQYF	TGTGCCAGCAGCCCTATTGCGGGGGGGGTATCCTACGAGCAGTACTTC
TRBV7-2	TRBJ1-2	once	NA	CASSRDIYYGYTF	TGTGCCAGCAGCCGGGACATCTACTATGGCTACACCTTC
TRBV4-1	TRBJ1-2	NA	NA	CASSPVGVAYGYTF	TGCGCCAGCAGTCCGGTGGGAGTAGCCTATGGCTACACCTTC
TRBV9	TRBJ1-2	NA	TRBD1	CASSDGFLGTGGSGYTF	TGTGCCAGCAGCGACGGTTTTCTCGGGACAGGGGGCTCTGGCTACACCTTC
TRBV6-5	TRBJ1-5	NA	TRBD1	CARTAGGNQPQHF	TGTGCCAGAACCGCAGGGGGGAATCAGCCCCAGCATTTT
TRBV5-4	TRBJ1-2	once	NA	CASSYGDGYTF	TGTGCCAGCAGCTACGGGGATGGCTACACCTTC
TRBV6-2/TRBV6-3	TRBJ2-1	NA	TRBD2	CASSYTLASSGGARPGNEQFF	TGTGCCAGCAGTTACACTCTCGCGTCTAGCGGGGGGGCCAGGCCCGGCAATGAGCAGTTCTTC
TRBV11-3	TRBJ1-1	NA	NA	CASSLDRNTEAFF	TGTGCCAGCAGCTTAGACAGGAACACTGAAGCTTTCTTT
TRBV4-1	TRBJ1-2	NA	TRBD1	CASSQGLRDRGGGYTF	TGCGCCAGCAGCCAAGGTCTTCGGGACAGGGGAGGGGGCTACACCTTC
TRBV18	TRBJ1-1	NA	NA	CASSPPEGGAGAFF	TGTGCCAGCTCACCTCCCGAAGGGGGGGCGGGAGCTTTCTTT